These 15 T cell receptor beta chains originate from one sample sequenced in a study of blood T cells in healthy people across ages. Sample-barcoded 5' priming and a J-beta primer mix drove a second PCR of roughly 7 to 11 cycles. TCRdb fed the 5' RACE reads into MiXCR, producing one record per CDR3 protein. The table lists 1.5 million to 2 million distinct CDR3 sequences, around 50% of them singletons. The sequenced material came from blood. These receptors came from a woman aged 40 to 50 in good health.

The CDR3 region is CASSRTSGGSNEQFF. As DNA, the CDR3 is TGCGCCAGCAGTCGGACTAGCGGGGGGTCCAATGAGCAGTTCTTC. The V call is TRBV5-1, the J call TRBJ2-1; 14 bases agree with TRBD2. Trimming at V came to 5 bases and at J to 6 bases, leaving 4 bases not matched to a gene. Germline CDR1 and CDR2: SGHRS and YFSETQ. The CDR3 covers 15 residues.

Of note for this clonotype: A junction boundary mismatches the germline segment, possibly from a read error. The gene calls are TRBV18 and TRBJ2-5; D not resolved. Germline CDR1 reads KGHSH; CDR2 reads LQKENI. CDR3 length equals 11 residues. Here the CDR3 DNA reads TGCGCCAGCTCACCACAAGAGACCAAGTACTTC. This gives the protein CASSPQETKYF.

Details on this clonotype: At one of its ends the junction is not consistent with the germline gene, which may arise from a read error. The rearrangement uses TRBV12-3 or TRBV12-4 and TRBJ2-1, with TRBD1 as a possible D gene (6 bases). The CDR3 consists of 15 residues. CDR3 amino acids: CASSTRQAGYDEQFF. CDR3 nucleotides: TGTGCCAGCAGTACTCGACAGGCAGGCTACGATGAGCAGTTCTTC.

Only a few counts were recorded for this clonotype. V is TRBV9 and J is TRBJ2-7; D possibly corresponds to TRBD1 (8 bases). Germline assignment: CDR1 SGDLS and CDR2 YYNGEE. The CDR3 extends over 15 amino acids. The V end lost 0 bases, the J end lost 3 bases, and 13 bases lay between the germline ends. The CDR3 DNA reads as TGTGCCAGCAGCGTAGTACAGGGGGGGATCTACGAGCAGTACTTC. Protein sequence: CASSVVQGGIYEQYF.

The chain employs TRBV6-5 and TRBJ1-1, with a possible D match to TRBD1 (5 bases). The CDR3 sequence is 14 residues long. The ends were cut back, 6 bases at V and 1 base at J, with 12 bases in the middle. Germline V CDR1 and CDR2: MNHEY, SVGAGI. CDR3 coding DNA: TGTGCCAGCAGAGCGGGACGCGCGAACACTGAAGCTTTCTTT. Translation gives CASRAGRANTEAFF.

A few counts support this clonotype. The chain recombines TRBV15 with TRBJ2-4; TRBD1 agrees at 7 bases. V lost 5 bases, J lost 6 bases, and 13 bases stayed unmatched. This CDR3 is 16 amino acids long. Germline V gene sequence: CDR1 LNHNV, CDR2 YYDKDF (reference sequence). CDR3 nucleotides: TGTGCCACCAGCCGAAACCCCGGACAGGCCCTAAACATTCAGTACTTC. Translating gives CATSRNPGQALNIQYF.

This sequence joins TRBV7-9 and TRBJ1-2, with a tentative D call TRBD1 (6 bases). Looked up from germline, CDR1 is SEHNR and CDR2 is FQNEAQ (reference sequence). Trimming cost V 1 base and J 6 bases, with 12 bases left between them. CDR3 size: 14 residues. CDR3 region: CASSLEGDTHGYTF. DNA for the CDR3: TGTGCCAGCAGCTTAGAAGGGGACACGCATGGCTACACCTTC.

V is TRBV29-1 and J is TRBJ2-3, with TRBD2 matching 7 bases. V shed 0 bases, J shed 8 bases, and the junction held 2 bases outside the gene matches. The CDR3 loop spans 12 amino acids. Germline loops: CDR1 SQVTM, CDR2 ANQGSEA. The CDR3 reads CSVEEKRGTQYF. In DNA form, the CDR3 reads TGCAGCGTTGAAGAGAAGCGGGGTACGCAGTATTTT.

The chain combines TRBV29-1 with TRBJ2-3; TRBD2 matches at 7 bases. In germline, CDR1 is SQVTM, CDR2 ANQGSEA. There are 14 residues in the CDR3. The J segment lost 2 bases and the V segment lost 7 bases, leaving 9 bases of the junction unmatched. The CDR3 protein is CSGVLRGVTDTQYF. The CDR3 DNA sequence: TGCAGCGGTGTACTCCGGGGGGTCACAGATACGCAGTATTTT.

This chain joins TRBV6-2 or TRBV6-3 and TRBJ2-7; 7 nucleotides match TRBD1. V lost 2 bases, J lost 0 bases, and 10 bases stayed unmatched. Germline-derived CDR1 and CDR2 are MNHEY and SVGEGT. There are 17 residues in the CDR3. Here the CDR3 DNA reads TGTGCCAGCAGTTACCCGACAGGGTCTGGGAGCTCCTACGAGCAGTACTTC. This codes for CASSYPTGSGSSYEQYF.

This clonotype was seen many times. The chain is built from TRBV7-2 and TRBJ2-3; TRBD2 matches at 9 bases. Germline values: CDR1 SGHTA, CDR2 FQGNSA. With V trimmed by 5 bases and J by 1 base, 4 bases remained unmatched. The CDR3 runs to 15 residues. DNA of the CDR3: TGTGCCAGCAGCGCCCGACTAGCGGGCACAGATACGCAGTATTTT. Protein: CASSARLAGTDTQYF. The entire variable domain, with the rest obtained from reference TRBV7-2 and TRBJ2-3, is as follows: GAGVSQSPSNKVTEKGKDVELRCDPISGHTALYWYRQSLGQGLEFLIYFQGNSAPDKSGLPSDRFSAERTGGSVSTLTIQRTQQEDSAVYLCASSARLAGTDTQYFGPGTRLTVL.

CDR3 sequence: CASSRTGAGALQETQYF. The CDR3, as DNA: TGTGCCAGCAGCCGAACCGGGGCAGGGGCCCTCCAAGAGACCCAGTACTTC. The chain has TRBV4-2 and TRBJ2-5; TRBD1 is a possible D gene (6 bases). The CDR3 is 17 amino acids. CDR1 LGHNA and CDR2 YNFKEQ come from the germline V gene. The germline V and J ends were trimmed by 4 bases and 1 base, with 19 bases remaining between them.

This clonotype was picked up a small number of times. The chain combines TRBV6-6 with TRBJ2-2, with D maybe TRBD1 (5 bases). The ends were cut back, 6 bases at V and 1 base at J, with 12 bases in the middle. Germline V gene data show CDR1 as MNHNY and CDR2 as SVGAGI (reference sequence). The CDR3 spans 15 residues. The CDR3 is CASRYPQGNTGELFF. The CDR3 region has the DNA TGTGCCAGCAGATACCCTCAGGGGAACACCGGGGAGCTGTTTTTT.

The V and J genes are TRBV6-1 and TRBJ2-4; no clear D. Trimming stripped 7 bases from V and 0 bases from J, with 16 bases between. Germline V CDR1 and CDR2: MNHNS, SASEGT. The CDR3 is 16 residues long. The CDR3 protein is CASILRPTTAKNIQYF. The CDR3 DNA reads as TGTGCCAGCATTCTGAGACCTACGACAGCCAAAAACATTCAGTACTTC.

V and J are TRBV29-1 and TRBJ1-2, with D unclear. The CDR3 is 15 residues long. Germline CDR1 is SQVTM and CDR2 is ANQGSEA. Trimming removed 3 bases from V and 7 bases from J, with 21 bases in between. The CDR3 region is CSVDHRAETPGGYTF. CDR3 bases: TGCAGCGTTGATCATCGGGCAGAGACGCCTGGTGGCTACACCTTC. Together with reference TRBV29-1 and TRBJ1-2, the CDR3 gives the full variable domain: SAVISQKPSRDICQRGTSLTIQCQVDSQVTMMFWYRQQPGQSLTLIATANQGSEATYESGFVIDKFPISRPNLTFSTLTVSNMSPEDSSIYLCSVDHRAETPGGYTFGSGTRLTVV.